One TCR beta chain is described in this entry. This clone showed up just once. No antigen is known for it. Base quality data are lacking; no much larger clone is found one base away. From cysteine to phenylalanine, the CDR3 is 12 amino acids long. CDR3 DNA only is kept here, 36 bases in frame from base 1. Cut back by 5 bases and 3 bases, the V and J ends lie 7 bases apart. Looking up the germline V gene yields CDR1 SNHLY and CDR2 FYNNEI. To prepare the library, the immunoSEQ multiplex PCR assay was applied. For the multiplex PCR, a mixture combining 60 forward primers for TCR Vbeta segments and 13 reverse primers for TCR Jbeta segments was used. A multiplex PCR assay on genomic DNA amplified the CDR3 region of rearranged TCR beta genes. The amplified TCR beta libraries were sequenced on the Illumina HiSeq System as 87-base-pair reads. In the paper's pipeline: Across the roughly 640 repertoires, a later analysis counted around 80 million unique TCR beta chains, roughly 11 million of which were shared by at least two donors. Raw reads were error-corrected and collapsed into unique sequences by a nearest-neighbor algorithm in which closely related sequences were merged to remove PCR and sequencing errors. V, D and J gene segments were assigned by aligning CDR3 sequences to IMGT reference sequences. For a sequence to be retained, a match of at least six nucleotides was required to both a V gene segment and a J gene segment. A rearrangement was called productive if the CDR3 had no stop codons and remained in frame with V and J, and every other rearrangement was called non-productive. CDR3 was defined according to IMGT convention as the region running from the second conserved V-encoded cysteine to the conserved J-encoded phenylalanine. Sequences without an unambiguous match to a single V gene segment were excluded from the earlier analysis of 450 to 650 of the donors. An earlier analysis of 587 of the donors called V segments functional above 56.7% productive rearrangements and segregating when the between-donor standard deviation exceeded 5%. To diagnose cytomegalovirus status from the catalog of TCR beta chain sequences, a statistical classification framework was built. V and J gene assignment, in a later analysis, came from comparing TCR nucleotide sequences with IMGT/GENE-DB human TR gene sequences. The TCRdist pipeline was used in a later analysis to assign CDR3 sequences and most-parsimonious VDJ recombination scenarios. In a later analysis, each TCR beta chain was defined by its CDR3 amino acid sequence together with its V-gene family, and reads lacking a unique V-gene family were excluded. A later analysis removed over 500 highly shared, low-generation-probability nucleotide sequences to deal with suspected cross-contamination and a sequencing artifact. A later analysis calculated a clonal expansion index for each public chain from normalized within-repertoire ranks of inferred template counts. In a later analysis, generation probabilities were computed using a VDJ recombination model fitted to out-of-frame rearrangements, and the results were checked against IGoR. A later analysis scored TCR-TCR, TCR-HLA and TCR-CMV co-occurrence with hypergeometric tests, applying a repertoire-size bias correction to TCR pairs. To estimate false discovery rates, a later analysis permuted the HLA or CMV assignments 20 times. In a later analysis, co-occurring TCRs were grouped using DBSCAN, with TCRdist sequence similarity added in when clustering inside HLA-allele-positive subsets. Repertoires with fewer than 30,000 or more than 120,000 public chains, plus five repertoires with anomalous nucleotide sharing, were excluded from co-occurrence clustering. What TCRdb holds here is the immuneACCESS table cut down to in-frame rearrangements. Part of the clones is not present; checked against another copy, under half of the missing clones reflect an unresolved V gene, and the others are unexplained. The D gene and trimming were derived from the DNA, and the V and J assignments and clone size from that table. This sample lists approximately 210,000 clones; less than 85% were detected once. 1.5% of the sample is held by the ten biggest clonotypes.

The sample comes from a study of cytomegalovirus exposure and HLA in healthy donors (dated by TCRdb to 2015 to 2018). Regarding the study in general: In an earlier analysis of about 560 of the donors, 250 to 350 Gb of sequence data and some 120 million unique TCR beta sequences from roughly 190 million T cells were reported. About 300 gigabases of sequencing data and tens of millions of unique TCR sequences were included in an early release covering roughly 700 HLA-typed donors. Of the 300 to 400 genotyped donors, approximately 82% fell in the genetic ancestry cluster associated with self-reported Caucasian donors. The study was designed to test whether signatures of past pathogen exposure could be identified by cataloging public T cell receptors. The study profiled the T cell repertoires of hundreds of subjects by immunosequencing and related them to cytomegalovirus serostatus. In addition to the first cohort of approximately 670 subjects, a separate validation cohort of approximately 120 different subjects was used. High-throughput TCR immunosequencing, statistical association of individual TCRs with disease status, and machine learning were combined to predict cytomegalovirus infection status. To study patterns of TCR occurrence, a later analysis re-analyzed previously published TCR beta repertoires from around 660 donors and added high-resolution HLA genotyping. Rather than using new phenotypic data, the later analysis identified candidate immune exposures from TCR beta sequences and from how often those sequences occurred across donors. In an earlier analysis of 500 to 650 of the donors, high-throughput TCR beta sequencing was used to judge whether each TCR beta V gene segment behaved as functional or pseudogenic. Donor age, sex, ethnicity and CMV serostatus were compiled alongside the repertoire data. A later genetic analysis took genome-wide SNP genotypes for about three fifths of the 666 donors and used that subset as a discovery cohort. All discovery cohort repertoires had been generated using a single sequencing platform. HLA typing covered class I and class II loci at four-digit resolution. The number of donors typed differed by locus, with roughly 629-640 for A, B, C, DRB1 and DQB1, around 500 for DQA1, 606 for DPA1, and roughly 450 for DPB1. A handful of DR-DQ haplotypes were handled as single units for association and clustering because linkage in the cohort was strong. Among 398 genotyped donors of the cohort, an average of approximately 240,000 unique TCR beta nucleotide sequences were sequenced per donor, roughly 20% of them non-productive. What the research found in general, with its limitations: A later genetic analysis associated a missense DCLRE1C variant with V-gene and J-gene trimming of TCR beta chains, and an independent cohort replicated the association. Because some donors lacked HLA typing at each locus, the association tests relied only on the typed subset. When HLA alleles, especially DR and DQ, strongly co-occurred, TCR associations were difficult to assign to individual alleles. Cytomegalovirus status was reported to be diagnosed by the classifier with high specificity and sensitivity in both the original and validation cohorts. A further reported finding was that TCR beta sequences accurately predicted the HLA-A and HLA-B alleles for most subjects in the first cohort. Some IMGT-functional V segments, including TRBV6-2 and TRBV6-3, could not be told apart with the 87-base-pair reads, so those segments were excluded. Specific HLA alleles were associated with 15,000 to 20,000 TCR beta sequences at a false discovery rate of 0.05 in a later analysis. In the study, some 160 TCR beta chains were listed as associated with cytomegalovirus. According to a later genetic analysis, donors in an Asian-associated ancestry cluster had fewer N-insertions in productive TCRs than the approximately 700-donor mean. According to a later analysis, parvovirus B19, influenza, CMV and Epstein-Barr virus appeared linked to several top co-occurrence clusters. According to a later analysis, TCR association rates differed among HLA loci, with DRB1 alleles showing the most associated TCRs and HLA-C alleles showing the fewest. The cohort was sequenced for TCR beta chains only, and without alpha or paired-chain data the features that could be detected were limited. A cluster of highly shared sequence variants was judged likely to be a technical artifact of the sequencing pipeline. For the cohort, immune exposure information was limited to CMV serostatus. Presence/absence analyses assumed roughly uniform sequencing depth across donors, an assumption that may not hold. In vitro tests confirmed that three of the cytomegalovirus-associated TCR beta chains recognize cytomegalovirus antigens. According to the authors, the approach could potentially be generalized to other disease states and immunological phenotypes. Linkage disequilibrium might explain the correlated functional status among segregating V segments, but an unknown experimental factor could not be excluded. In a later analysis, HLA-associated TCR beta chains were found to be more clonally expanded and to have lower generation probabilities than equally common non-associated chains. In an earlier analysis of some 640 of the donors, most TCR beta V segments were observed in productive rearrangements about 87% or about 30% of the time, broadly matching IMGT annotations. The earlier analysis of 587 of the donors excluded roughly 17 rarely observed V segments, including chromosome 9 orphons, because counts were too low. According to a later analysis, most CMV-associated TCR beta chains appeared to be HLA-restricted, and the HLA associations seemed to be driven largely by CMV exposure. Most TCR sequences were observed very rarely across donors, whereas some public TCRs were present in many individuals.

In total, fewer than 750 healthy bone marrow donors made up the cohort. All cohort members were sampled while nominally healthy, although unrecorded immune exposures were likely present. The donor tested CMV seropositive, placing the donor among the roughly 270 seropositive members of the cohort. A peripheral blood sample was provided by each donor, and peripheral blood mononuclear cells were used for TCR beta sequencing. Genomic DNA extraction from the blood cell samples was performed with the Qiagen DNeasy Blood Extraction Kit. The source is a girl between 10 and 17 years old in good health and CMV-seropositive. The rearrangement combines TRBV2 with TRBJ2-5, with a tentative D gene TRBD1 over 5 matching bases. Sequenced input: PBMCs. The sequenced DNA is TGTGCCAGCAGTCTCAGGGAAGAGACCCAGTACTTC. It codes for CASSLREETQYF.